This T cell receptor beta chain was captured by sequencing in a study of control samples from healthy donors and cancer patients (TCRdb year 2020). Preparation of the library involved the immunoSEQ multiplex PCR assay. Not all clones reach the TCRdb copy of this immuneACCESS table, which keeps in-frame sequences only. Checked studies attribute under half of the gap to unresolved V genes and leave the rest unexplained. The sample data list some 140,000 clones, and 88% of these were observed just once. The top ten clones comprise 8.7% of the sample. Trimming costs V 6 bases and J 4 bases, and their ends lie 13 bases apart. Taken from cysteine to phenylalanine, the CDR3 has 14 residues. The kept DNA is CDR3 alone, 42 bases in frame from the first base. Looking up the germline V gene yields CDR1 MDHEN and CDR2 SYDVKM. A word on this clone: Its antigen is not yet known. No base-level quality is on record; no much larger clone is a single base apart.

Here the chain combines TRBV28 and TRBJ1-3, with no D gene named confidently. Material for sequencing was blood. This sequence was found in a woman aged 25 to 45 in good health. The bases read TGTGCCAGCAGAGAAAGGGTAATAGGAAACACCATATATTTT. Protein translation: CASRERVIGNTIYF.